The 8 T cell receptor beta chains listed next were all sequenced from one sample in a study of T-cell reconstitution after alpha-beta-depleted transplantation in children. TCRbeta library construction was performed incorporating unique molecular identifiers. TCRdb recomputed calls from the PCR reads with MiXCR, one row per CDR3 protein. The profile shows over 25,000 distinct CDR3 sequences, over 15% of them singletons. Sequencing used PBMCs, mostly from graft donor cells, obtained 60 days after TCRalphabeta/CD19-depleted stem cell transplant. Receptors were obtained from a male patient between 2 and 15 years old who had a stem cell transplant for acute lymphoblastic leukemia, so the T cells may come from the graft donor.

The chain links TRBV18 to TRBJ2-5; D is undetermined. The CDR3 extends over 12 amino acids. Germline CDR1 and CDR2: KGHSH and LQKENI. Trimming shortened V by 3 bases and J by 5 bases, and 7 bases separated the two germline ends. The CDR3 coding sequence is TGTGCCAGCTCACCTGGTTTGGAGACCCAGTACTTC. Its translation is CASSPGLETQYF.

V and J are TRBV6-1 and TRBJ2-1; 7 bases align to TRBD1. The germline V gene encodes CDR1 MNHNS and CDR2 SASEGT. V shed 6 bases and J 0 bases; nucleotides not matched to a gene: 2. The CDR3 sequence is 14 residues long. The CDR3 DNA reads TGTGCCAGCAGGCGGACAGGCTCCTACAATGAGCAGTTCTTC. Translating gives CASRRTGSYNEQFF.

In the case of this clonotype: A much larger clone lies a single base off, so this may be a read error. J is TRBJ2-3 and V is TRBV7-9, with 9 bases fitting TRBD1. This CDR3 is 15 amino acids long. CDR1 is SEHNR and CDR2 is FQNEAQ in the germline V gene (reference sequence). The CDR3 loop is CANSLDRGSGDTQYF. In DNA form, the CDR3 reads TGTGCCAACAGCTTAGACAGGGGGAGTGGGGATACGCAGTATTTT. The variable domain in full, with the rest retrieved from reference TRBV7-9 and TRBJ2-3, is DTGVSQNPRHKITKRGQNVTFRCDPISEHNRLYWYRQTLGQGPEFLTYFQNEAQLEKSRLLSDRFSAERPKGSFSTLEIQRTEQGDSAMYLCANSLDRGSGDTQYFGPGTRLTVL.

This clonotype was recorded at least ten times. The chain joins TRBV20-1 to TRBJ2-7; weak D call: TRBD2 (6 bases). Germline V CDR1 and CDR2: DFQATT, SNEGSKA (reference sequence). Trimming left V 3 bases short and J 2 bases short, with 11 bases between. The length of the CDR3 is 13 residues. CDR3 amino acids: CSASGGAAYEQYF. The CDR3 DNA reads as TGCAGTGCTAGTGGCGGGGCCGCCTACGAGCAGTACTTC.

Points on this clonotype: A read error may be the cause here, since a much bigger clone is one base away. The chain carries TRBV27 and TRBJ1-2, with 8 bases lining up with TRBD1. Losses at the gene ends were 5 bases for V and 2 bases for J; bases not matched to a gene: 4. The length of the CDR3 is 14 residues. Germline CDR1 and CDR2: MNHEY and SMNVEV (reference sequence). The CDR3 loop is CASSRQGSNYGYTF. The CDR3 DNA follows: TGTGCCAGCAGTAGACAGGGGTCAAACTATGGCTACACCTTC.

This clonotype was picked up a small number of times. DNA for the CDR3: TGCGCCAGCAGCTGGGGCACCGGGACAGGCGGCAATCAGCCCCAGCATTTT. Protein product: CASSWGTGTGGNQPQHF. The chain is built from TRBV5-1 and TRBJ1-5, with TRBD1 matching over 8 bases. The CDR3 sequence is 17 residues long. CDR1 is SGHRS and CDR2 is YFSETQ in the germline V gene. The trim removed 3 bases at V and 2 bases at J, leaving 10 bases unmatched.

This clonotype was picked up a small number of times. The rearrangement joins TRBV7-2 to TRBJ2-3; perhaps D is TRBD1 or TRBD2 (5 bases each). The CDR3 sequence is 15 residues long. Germline V lookup: CDR1 SGHTA, CDR2 FQGNSA. V lost 5 bases, J lost 4 bases, and 16 bases lay in between. The CDR3 DNA is TGTGCCAGCAGCCCCTCCAGCCGGGGCTCAGATACGCAGTATTTT. Amino acids: CASSPSSRGSDTQYF.

In its sample, this clonotype ranks as large. The rearrangement links TRBV5-1 to TRBJ2-4, with D possibly called TRBD1 or TRBD2 (5 bases each). The V end lost 4 bases, the J end lost 5 bases, and 16 bases lay between the germline ends. Germline V gene sequence: CDR1 SGHRS, CDR2 YFSETQ. The CDR3 runs to 15 residues. CDR3 nucleotide sequence: TGCGCCAGCAGCATAGCCGGGACCTTGGAAAACATTCAGTACTTC. Protein: CASSIAGTLENIQYF.